In its sample, the clone carrying this TCR beta chain was seen a few times. Its antigen is still unknown. Trimming at V came to 1 base and at J to 5 bases, leaving 8 bases not matched to a gene. Looked up from germline, CDR1 is LGHDT and CDR2 is YNNKEL (reference sequence). CDR3 length: 15 amino acids. This specimen belongs to a study of T-cell memory formation after mild COVID-19. The wider study: Among the donors, TCR clusters were largely specific to each donor.

One entry per CDR3 protein results from TCRdb running MiXCR on the 5' RACE reads. The sample consists of around 450,000 distinct CDR3 sequences, approximately 24% of them appearing once. Study-wide results and caveats: Unconfirmed was the SARS-CoV-2 specificity of second-wave clones that peaked on day 37. Most CD4+ clones that shrank were in CM and EM, while CD8+ ones turned up in EMRA.

The rearrangement uses TRBV3-1 and TRBJ2-7; 7 bases are a match to TRBD1. The TCR sequence derives from an adult woman who had mild COVID-19 (a few samples of this study predate the infection). Cell type and time point are not known. Material for sequencing was PBMCs or a T cell subset sorted from them (not recorded which). The CDR3 DNA is TGTGCCAGCAGCCAAGCCACGACAGGGAACGACGAGCAGTACTTC. Encoded protein: CASSQATTGNDEQYF.